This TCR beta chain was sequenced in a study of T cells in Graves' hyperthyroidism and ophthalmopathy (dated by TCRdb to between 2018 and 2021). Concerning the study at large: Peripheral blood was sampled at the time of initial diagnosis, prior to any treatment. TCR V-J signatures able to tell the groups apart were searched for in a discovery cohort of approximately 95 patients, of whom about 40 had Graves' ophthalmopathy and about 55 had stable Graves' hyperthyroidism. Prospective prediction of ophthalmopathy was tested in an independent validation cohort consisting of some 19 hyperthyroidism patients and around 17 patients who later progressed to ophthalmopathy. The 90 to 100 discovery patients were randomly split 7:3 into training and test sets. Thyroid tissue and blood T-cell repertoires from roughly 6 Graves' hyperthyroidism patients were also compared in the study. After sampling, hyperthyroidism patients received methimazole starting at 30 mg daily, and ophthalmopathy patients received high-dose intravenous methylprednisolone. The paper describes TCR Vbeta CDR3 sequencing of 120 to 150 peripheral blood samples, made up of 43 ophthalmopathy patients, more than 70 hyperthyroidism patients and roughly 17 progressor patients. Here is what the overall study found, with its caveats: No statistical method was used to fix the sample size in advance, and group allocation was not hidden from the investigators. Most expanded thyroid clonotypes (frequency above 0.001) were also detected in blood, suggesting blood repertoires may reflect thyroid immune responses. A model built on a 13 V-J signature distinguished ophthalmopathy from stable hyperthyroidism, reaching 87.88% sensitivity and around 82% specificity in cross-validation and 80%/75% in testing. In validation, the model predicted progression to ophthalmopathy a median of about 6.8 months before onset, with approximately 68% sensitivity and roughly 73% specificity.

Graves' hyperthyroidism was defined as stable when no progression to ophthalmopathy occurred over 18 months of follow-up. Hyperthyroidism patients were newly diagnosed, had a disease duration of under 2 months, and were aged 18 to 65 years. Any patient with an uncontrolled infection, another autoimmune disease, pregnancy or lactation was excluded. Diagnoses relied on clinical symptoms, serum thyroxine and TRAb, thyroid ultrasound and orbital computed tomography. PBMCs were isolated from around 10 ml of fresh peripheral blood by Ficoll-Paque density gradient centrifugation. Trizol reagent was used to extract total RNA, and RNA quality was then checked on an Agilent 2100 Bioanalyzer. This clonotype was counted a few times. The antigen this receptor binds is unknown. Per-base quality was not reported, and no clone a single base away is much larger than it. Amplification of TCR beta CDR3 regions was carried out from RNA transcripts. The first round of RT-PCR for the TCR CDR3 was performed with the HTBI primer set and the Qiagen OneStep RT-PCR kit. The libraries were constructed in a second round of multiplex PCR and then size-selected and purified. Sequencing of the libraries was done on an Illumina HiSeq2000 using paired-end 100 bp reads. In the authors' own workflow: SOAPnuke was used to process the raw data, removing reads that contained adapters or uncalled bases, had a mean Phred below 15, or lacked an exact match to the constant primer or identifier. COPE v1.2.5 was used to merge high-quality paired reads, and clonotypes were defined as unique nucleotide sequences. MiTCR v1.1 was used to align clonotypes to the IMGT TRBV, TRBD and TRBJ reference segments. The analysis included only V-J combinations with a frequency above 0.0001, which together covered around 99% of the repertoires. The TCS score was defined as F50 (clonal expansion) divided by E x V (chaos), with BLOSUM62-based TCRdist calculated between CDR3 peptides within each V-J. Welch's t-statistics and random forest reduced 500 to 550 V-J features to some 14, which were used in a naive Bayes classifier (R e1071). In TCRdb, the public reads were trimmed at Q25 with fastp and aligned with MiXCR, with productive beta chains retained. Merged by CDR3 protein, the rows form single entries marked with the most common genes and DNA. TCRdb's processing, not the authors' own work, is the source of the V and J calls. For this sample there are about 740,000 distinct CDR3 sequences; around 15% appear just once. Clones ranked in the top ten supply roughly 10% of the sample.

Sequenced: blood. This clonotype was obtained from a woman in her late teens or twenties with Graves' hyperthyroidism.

The nucleotide sequence is TGTGCCAGCAGTGTCGTCTCTTCCTACAATGAGCAGTTCTTC. The encoded protein is CASSVVSSYNEQFF. Rearrangement joined TRBV6-4 to TRBJ2-1, with an unclear D gene assignment. The CDR3 starts with the cysteine, ends with the phenylalanine, and has 14 residues. The CDR3 DNA has 42 bases and is translated from base 1. In the germline V gene, CDR1 corresponds to MRHNA and CDR2 to SNTAGT. V is pared back by 4 bases and J by 1 base, with 8 bases lying between the germline termini.